The 7 T cell receptor beta chains below all came from one sample that was sequenced in a study of T cell responses to AZD1222 COVID-19 vaccine. TCRdb's table, derived via immunoSEQ multiplex PCR, lists solely in-frame clones and lacks some. The sample holds roughly 100,000 clones; 91% are singletons and the top ten take 45% to 55%. This specimen was peripheral blood, taken on day 0 of AZD1222 vaccination. Receptors originate from an adult in good health.

V usage is TRBV30 and J usage is TRBJ1-5; the D gene is possibly TRBD1 (5 bases). Germline V CDR1 and CDR2: GTSNPN, SVGIG (reference sequence). The CDR3 spans 12 residues. Between the trimmed V and J ends, which lost 3 bases and 6 bases, there was a span of 9 bases. The CDR3 nucleotides are TGTGCCTGGAGATCAGGGTCTCAGCCCCAGCATTTT. Translating it yields CAWRSGSQPQHF.

The chain employs TRBV3-1 (or the pseudogene TRBV3-2) and TRBJ2-7; 14 positions match TRBD2. Germline V gives CDR1 LGHDT, CDR2 YNNKEL (reference sequence). The junction had 3 bases not matched to a gene; V was cut back by 3 bases and J by 2 bases. The CDR3 sequence is 16 residues long. The DNA for the CDR3 is TGTGCCAGCAGCCAGGGACTAGCGGGGGTGACCTACGAGCAGTACTTC. As protein: CASSQGLAGVTYEQYF.

The chain combines TRBV11-2 with TRBJ2-1; 14 nucleotides agree with TRBD2. Looked up from germline, CDR1 is SGHAT and CDR2 is FQNNGV. The CDR3 sequence is 18 residues long. The ends lost 1 base at V and 10 bases at J; junction bases unmatched: 12. CDR3 in DNA: TGTGCCAGCAGCTTAGTACCCCCGACTAGCGGGAGGGCCGGGGAGCAGTTCTTC. This gives the protein CASSLVPPTSGRAGEQFF.

CDR3 coding DNA: TGTGCCAGTTCCCGGGCCAGCCAATATAATTCACCCCTCCACTTT. Translated: CASSRASQYNSPLHF. V gene TRBV19 combines with J gene TRBJ1-6; D remains ambiguous. This CDR3 has 15 amino acids. Per germline, CDR1 LNHDA and CDR2 SQIVND (reference sequence). Deletions cut 8 bases from V and 4 bases from J, with 15 bases between.

CDR3 nucleotides: TGTGCCAGCAAACGGACTAGCGGTTTTAGCTCCTACAATGAGCAGTTCTTC. As protein: CASKRTSGFSSYNEQFF. The chain uses TRBV13 and TRBJ2-1; 10 bases align to TRBD2. The CDR3 length is 17 residues. The V gene end was trimmed by 7 bases and the J gene end by 0 bases; junction bases not matched to a gene: 9. The germline CDR1 and CDR2 sequences are PRHDT and FYEKMQ (reference sequence). Full variable domain (outside the CDR3, taken from reference TRBV13 and TRBJ2-1): AAGVIQSPRHLIKEKRETATLKCYPIPRHDTVYWYQQGPGQDPQFLISFYEKMQSDKGSIPDRFSAQQFSDYHSELNMSSLELGDSALYFCASKRTSGFSSYNEQFFGPGTRLTVL.

The genes are TRBV27 and TRBJ2-7; D is perhaps TRBD2 (7 bases). V lost 5 bases and J 7 bases, leaving 21 bases between the germline ends. The CDR3 has 15 residues. The V gene's germline CDR1 is MNHEY and CDR2 SMNVEV (reference sequence). In nucleotides, the CDR3 is TGTGCCAGCAGTGCCCAGGGGACTACTCGGCAGGAGCAGTACTTC. Its protein is CASSAQGTTRQEQYF.

This chain connects TRBV5-4 to TRBJ2-1, with TRBD2 identical over 8 bases. This CDR3 is built from 13 residues. Per germline, CDR1 SGHNT and CDR2 YYREEE (reference sequence). The V segment lost 7 bases and the J segment 3 bases; nucleotides outside the gene matches: 3. CDR3 DNA sequence: TGTGCCAGCTCGGGGGGGCTCTACAATGAGCAGTTCTTC. This translates into CASSGGLYNEQFF.